This entry features one T cell receptor beta chain sequence. No antigen is known for it. Base qualities are not provided; no much larger clone lies one nucleotide away. The sample comes from a study of blood T cell repertoires in COVID-19 (TCRdb year 2020). About the investigation overall: The collaborator samples originated in the United States, Italy and Spain and spanned the acute and convalescent phases of COVID-19. The material from the prospective study consisted of cDNA or gDNA derived from T cells, B-cell-depleted T cells, or PBMCs. Deeply sampled blood TCRbeta repertoires from subjects exposed to, actively infected with, or recovered from COVID-19 were included in the dataset. The repertoires were released in a freely available public database meant as a resource for research on the immune response to SARS-CoV-2. The samples were drawn from the first 160 participants of the ongoing ImmuneRACE study and from 950 to 1,500 subjects provided by 6 global collaborators. The sample metadata nearly always contained a de-identified subject ID, COVID-19 status, age in years and sex. HLA class I and class II types, where available, came from metadata supplied by the sample provider rather than from assay-based typing.

Study-level results and caveats: The amount of clinical and demographic metadata varied by source and participant and was provided uncurated.

Each collaborating institution followed its own protocols to collect whole blood in K2EDTA tubes. For TCRbeta analysis, collaborators shipped samples as frozen whole blood, isolated PBMCs, or DNA extracted from either of those sample types. The CDR3 contains 12 residues, cysteine and phenylalanine counted. This entry keeps only the CDR3 DNA: 36 bases, framed from base 1. CDR1 and CDR2 (LNHDA, SQIVND) derive from the germline V gene (reference sequence). Trimming takes 3 bases from V and 15 bases from J, and the germline ends sit 12 bases apart. TCRbeta CDR3 regions were amplified from genomic DNA by means of the immunoSEQ Assay, a bias-controlled multiplex PCR. The source study handled its data this way. The number of nucleated cells in each sample was estimated from the amplification of reference gene primers within the assay. To quantify the absolute abundance of each unique TCRbeta CDR3 rearrangement, sequence reads were collapsed and filtered. For each sample, productive Simpson clonality was calculated as the square root of Simpson's diversity index over productive rearrangements. TCRdb obtained this table from immuneACCESS and retained in-frame rearrangements with V and J assigned. These tables miss some clones; where compared with another copy, unresolved V genes account for less than half of the shortfall, and the remainder is unexplained. The V and J calls and clone size come from that table; D and trimming were worked out from the DNA. In all, the sample holds tens of thousands of clones, and 79% of those were seen once. The ten most abundant clones make up around 27% of the sample.

The chain was built from TRBV19 and TRBJ1-6; possibly the D gene is TRBD1, per 5 matching bases. The specimen sequenced was peripheral blood. This TCR was sampled from a man aged 55-75 years with active or convalescent COVID-19. The DNA sequence reads TGTGCCAGTAGTATTCGTCAGGGAAACCTCCACTTT. It encodes CASSIRQGNLHF.